This TCR beta chain was captured in a study of cytomegalovirus exposure and HLA in healthy donors. General study findings and limits: Researchers reported from a later analysis that most CMV-associated TCR beta chains appeared HLA-restricted. Presence/absence comparisons presumed near-even sequencing depth among donors.

Germline V CDR1 and CDR2: SEHNR, FQNEAQ (reference sequence). Trimming took off 3 bases at V and 5 bases at J, with 7 bases between the two ends. The CDR3 spans 13 residues. Turning to this clone: Its antigen is unidentified.

PCR used 60 Vbeta primers and 13 Jbeta primers. Generated by immunoSEQ multiplex PCR, the TCRdb table keeps only in-frame clones and is missing some. The sample lists approximately 150,000 clones, 65% to 90% seen once, with less than 3.5% in the top ten. The source material was PBMCs. This chain connects TRBV7-9 to TRBJ2-2; D is ambiguous. The clonotype was recovered from a woman under 40 in good health and CMV-seronegative. CDR3 nucleotide sequence: TGTGCCAGCAGCTTGAAAACAACCGGGGAGCTGTTTTTT. It yields the protein CASSLKTTGELFF.